Listed below are T cell receptor beta chains from one sample, sequenced in a study of CD8+ T cells in alopecia areata. Method: immunoSEQ multiplex PCR; TCRdb's copy keeps in-frame clones and lacks some. The repertoire consists of some 110,000 clones, with about 61% occurring once and the leading ten covering 25% to 30%. Sequenced here: CD8+ T cells sorted from blood, sampled at week 4, from a patient treated with tofacitinib. The receptors shown here come from a human donor with alopecia areata. Each CDR3 is given with its conserved first and last residue. Fields, in order: clone size, V gene, D gene, J gene, CDR3 DNA, CDR3 protein. A D gene is named only where the DNA matches it firmly. Expanded clones are given a class, and other clones once, few, many or no size at all.

few,TRBV11-2,NA,TRBJ1-1,TGTGCCAGCAGCTTAGTGGGGGGGACTGAAGCTTTCTTT,CASSLVGGTEAFF
few,TRBV29-1,NA,TRBJ2-1,TGCAGCCCGAGTTACCTTTCCTACAATGAGCAGTTCTTC,CSPSYLSYNEQFF
few,TRBV30,TRBD1,TRBJ2-3,TGTGCCTGGAGCGAAGGGGGCTTGGGCACAGATACGCAGTATTTT,CAWSEGGLGTDTQYF
NA,TRBV29-1,NA,TRBJ1-2,TGCAGCGTGTCGACAGGATCCCCCCTTACCACCTTC,CSVSTGSPLTTF
once,TRBV5-4,NA,TRBJ1-2,TGTGCCAGCAGCTTGCGGGGGGGCGAAGGAATTGGCTACACCTTC,CASSLRGGEGIGYTF
NA,TRBV7-9,NA,TRBJ1-2,TGTGCCAGCAGCCTCGGTGAAGGCTATGGCTACACCTTC,CASSLGEGYGYTF
NA,TRBV13,NA,TRBJ1-5,TGTGCCAGCAGCTTAAGCCAGGGCGGCAATCAGCCCCAGCATTTT,CASSLSQGGNQPQHF
NA,TRBV7-9,NA,TRBJ2-7,TGTGCCAGCAGACCCCTGGCCTACGAGCAGTACTTC,CASRPLAYEQYF
NA,TRBV15,NA,TRBJ1-1,TGTGCCACCAGCAGAGGGTTTGAGGGGCGGACTGAAGCTTTCTTT,CATSRGFEGRTEAFF
NA,TRBV29-1,NA,TRBJ2-3,TGCAGCGCTCACCCGGCTACCTCGGAAGATACGCAGTATTTT,CSAHPATSEDTQYF
few,TRBV27,TRBD1,TRBJ2-5,TGTGCCAGCAGGGGGGGGACAGGGGAGCTAGAGACCCAGTACTTC,CASRGGTGELETQYF
NA,TRBV11-2,TRBD2,TRBJ2-1,TGTGCCAGCAGCTTAAGCGGGGGGGCAGGAGAGCAGTTCTTC,CASSLSGGAGEQFF
NA,TRBV12-5,NA,TRBJ1-1,TGTGCTAGTGGCCAAACCAGGGACACTGAAGCTTTCTTT,CASGQTRDTEAFF
few,TRBV15,NA,TRBJ2-3,TGTGCCACCAGCAAGGACGTTAGCACAGATACGCAGTATTTT,CATSKDVSTDTQYF
NA,TRBV6-5,NA,TRBJ2-3,TGTGCCAGCAGTTACCCGGGTTCACGGGGTACGCAGTATTTT,CASSYPGSRGTQYF
NA,TRBV23-1,NA,TRBJ1-3,TGCGCCAGCAGTCTCACCCCCAAGCTAGACACCATATATTTT,CASSLTPKLDTIYF
NA,TRBV27,NA,TRBJ2-7,TGTGCCAGCGGGAAATTGAACGAGCAGTACTTC,CASGKLNEQYF
NA,TRBV6-6,NA,TRBJ1-5,TGTGCCAGCAGTTTAGGGAGCAATCAGCCCCAGCATTTT,CASSLGSNQPQHF
NA,TRBV6-1,NA,TRBJ2-1,TGTGCCAGCAGTGAACAGGACAATCAGTACAATGAGCAGTTCTTC,CASSEQDNQYNEQFF
NA,TRBV30,TRBD1,TRBJ1-2,TGTGCCTGGAGTGAGGGGGCTATCTATGGCTACACCTTC,CAWSEGAIYGYTF
once,TRBV7-9,NA,TRBJ2-7,TGTGCCAGCAGCTACACAGAAGACAGGCCTTTCTCCTACGAGCAGTACTTC,CASSYTEDRPFSYEQYF
few,TRBV25-1,NA,TRBJ2-7,TGTGCCAGCGGATGGGGCGGGCTCTCCTACGAGCAGTACTTC,CASGWGGLSYEQYF
NA,TRBV7-9,NA,TRBJ2-1,TGTGCCAGCAGCGCCGCATACAATGAGCAGTTCTTC,CASSAAYNEQFF
NA,TRBV6-5,TRBD2,TRBJ2-2,TGTGCCAGCAGCCGACTAGCGGGGGGTGGGGAGCTGTTTTTT,CASSRLAGGGELFF
once,TRBV27,TRBD1,TRBJ1-2,TGTGCCAGCAGTTTATCGGGGACAGGGGGCTATGGCTACACCTTC,CASSLSGTGGYGYTF
NA,TRBV4-1,TRBD1,TRBJ1-6,TGCGCCAGCAGCCAAGATACAGGGGGACTTTCACCCCTCCACTTT,CASSQDTGGLSPLHF
NA,TRBV2,TRBD1,TRBJ2-1,TGTGCCAGCAGTGACTACAGGGGGTATGAGCAGTTCTTC,CASSDYRGYEQFF
NA,TRBV7-9,NA,TRBJ2-7,TGTGCCAGCAGCCCATCCAGAAAGACAGACTTCTACGAGCAGTACTTC,CASSPSRKTDFYEQYF
NA,TRBV19,NA,TRBJ1-2,TGTGCCAGTAGCATTGCCCCTGGGGGCGGCTACACCTTC,CASSIAPGGGYTF